The clone carrying this T cell receptor beta chain has at least ten counts. Antigen unknown. TCRdb analysed the reads with MiXCR anew, one entry per CDR3 protein. The sample has about 120,000 distinct CDR3 sequences, about 9.4% seen once. The data stem from a study of T cell repertoires in cytomegalovirus infection. Study overall: Signatures in public TCR beta sequences pointed to both CMV infection and matching HLA type.

This CDR3 is 13 amino acids long. V lost 4 bases to trimming and J lost 4 bases, with 7 bases between them. CDR1 is SGHVS and CDR2 is FQNEAQ in the germline V gene. Study-wide findings and caveats: Dominating the ex vivo response were TCR beta clonotypes that were CMV-specific and HLA-C-restricted.

V is TRBV7-8 and J is TRBJ1-4; D unresolved. The receptor was derived from a human donor in good health (CMV status not recorded). Some clones in this sample may be carry-over from other donors' samples. Sequenced material: PBMCs, sequenced either directly or after in vitro stimulation (not recorded which). CDR3: CASSSHSNEKLFF. CDR3 DNA: TGTGCCAGCAGCTCCCACAGTAATGAAAAACTGTTTTTT. Filled out from reference TRBV7-8 and TRBJ1-4, the complete variable domain reads GAGVSQSPRYKVAKRGQDVALRCDPISGHVSLFWYQQALGQGPEFLTYFQNEAQLDKSGLPSDRFFAERPEGSVSTLKIQRTQQEDSAVYLCASSSHSNEKLFFGSGTQLSVL.